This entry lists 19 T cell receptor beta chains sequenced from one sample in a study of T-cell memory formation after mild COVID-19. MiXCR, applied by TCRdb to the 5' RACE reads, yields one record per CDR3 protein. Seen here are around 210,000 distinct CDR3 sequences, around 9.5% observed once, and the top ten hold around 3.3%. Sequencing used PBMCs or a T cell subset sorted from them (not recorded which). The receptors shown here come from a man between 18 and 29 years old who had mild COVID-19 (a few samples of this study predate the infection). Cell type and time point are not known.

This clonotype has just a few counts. The CDR3 sequence is CATRVSPGEQYV. For the CDR3, the DNA is TGTGCCACCAGGGTATCGCCTGGCGAGCAGTACGTC. The chain has TRBV28 and TRBJ2-7; TRBD1 is a possible D gene (5 bases). The ends were cut back, 10 bases at V and 6 bases at J, with 16 bases in the middle. This CDR3 has 12 residues. Germline assignment: CDR1 MDHEN and CDR2 SYDVKM.

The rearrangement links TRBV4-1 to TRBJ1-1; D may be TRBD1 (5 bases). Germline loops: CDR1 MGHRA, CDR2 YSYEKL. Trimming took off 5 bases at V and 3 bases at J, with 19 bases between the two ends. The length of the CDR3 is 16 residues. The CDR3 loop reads CASSARDGWMDTEAFF. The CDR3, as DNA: TGCGCCAGCAGCGCCCGGGACGGATGGATGGACACTGAAGCTTTCTTT.

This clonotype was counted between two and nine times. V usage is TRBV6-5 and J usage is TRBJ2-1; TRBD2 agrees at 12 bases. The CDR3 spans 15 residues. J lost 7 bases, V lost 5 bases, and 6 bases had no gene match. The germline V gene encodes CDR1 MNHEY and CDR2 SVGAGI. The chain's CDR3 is CASSRRTSGVNEQFF. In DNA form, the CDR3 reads TGTGCCAGCAGTCGCCGGACTAGCGGGGTAAATGAGCAGTTCTTC.

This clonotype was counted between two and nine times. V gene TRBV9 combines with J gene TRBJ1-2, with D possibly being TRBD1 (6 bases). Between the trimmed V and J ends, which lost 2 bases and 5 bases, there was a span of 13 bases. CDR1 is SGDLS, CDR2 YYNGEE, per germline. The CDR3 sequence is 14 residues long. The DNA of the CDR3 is TGTGCCAGCAGCGTTCATCAGGGGATGTATGGCTACACCTTC. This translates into CASSVHQGMYGYTF.

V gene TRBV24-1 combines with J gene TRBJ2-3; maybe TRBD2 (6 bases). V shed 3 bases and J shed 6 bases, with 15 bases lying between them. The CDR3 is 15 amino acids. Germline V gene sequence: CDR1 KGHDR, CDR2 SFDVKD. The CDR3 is CATSDAGRGTDTQYF. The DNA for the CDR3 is TGTGCCACCAGTGATGCGGGGCGCGGGACCGATACGCAGTATTTT.

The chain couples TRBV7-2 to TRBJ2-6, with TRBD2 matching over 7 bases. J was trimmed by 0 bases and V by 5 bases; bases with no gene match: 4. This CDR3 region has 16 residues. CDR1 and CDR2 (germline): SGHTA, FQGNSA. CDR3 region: CASSPTGGSGANVLTF. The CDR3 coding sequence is TGTGCCAGCAGCCCCACGGGGGGCTCTGGGGCCAACGTCCTGACTTTC.

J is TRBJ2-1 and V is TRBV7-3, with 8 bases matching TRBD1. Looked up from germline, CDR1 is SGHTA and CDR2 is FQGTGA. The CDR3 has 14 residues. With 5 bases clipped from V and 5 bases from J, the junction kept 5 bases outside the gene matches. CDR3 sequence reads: CASSRTGWNNEQFF. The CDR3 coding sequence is TGTGCCAGCAGCCGGACAGGGTGGAACAATGAGCAGTTCTTC.

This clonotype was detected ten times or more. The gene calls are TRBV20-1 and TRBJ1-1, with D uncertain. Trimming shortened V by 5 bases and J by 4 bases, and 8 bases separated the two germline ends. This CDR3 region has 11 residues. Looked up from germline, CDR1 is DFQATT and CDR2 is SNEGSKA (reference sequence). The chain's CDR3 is CSAVKGTEAFF. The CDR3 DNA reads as TGCAGTGCTGTGAAGGGCACTGAAGCTTTCTTT.

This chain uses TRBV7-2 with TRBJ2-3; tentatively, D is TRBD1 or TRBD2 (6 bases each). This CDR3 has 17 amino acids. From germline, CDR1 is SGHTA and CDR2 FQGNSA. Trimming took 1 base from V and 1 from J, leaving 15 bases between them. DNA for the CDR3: TGTGCCAGCAGCTTAGTCCTCACGGGGGCGGGCACAGATACGCAGTATTTT. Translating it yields CASSLVLTGAGTDTQYF.

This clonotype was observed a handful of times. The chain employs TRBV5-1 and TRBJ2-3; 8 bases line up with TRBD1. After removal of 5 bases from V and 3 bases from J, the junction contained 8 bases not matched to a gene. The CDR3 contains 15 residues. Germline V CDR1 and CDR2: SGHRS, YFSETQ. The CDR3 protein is CASSPPGGGTDTQYF. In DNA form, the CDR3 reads TGCGCCAGCAGTCCCCCAGGGGGCGGGACAGATACGCAGTATTTT.

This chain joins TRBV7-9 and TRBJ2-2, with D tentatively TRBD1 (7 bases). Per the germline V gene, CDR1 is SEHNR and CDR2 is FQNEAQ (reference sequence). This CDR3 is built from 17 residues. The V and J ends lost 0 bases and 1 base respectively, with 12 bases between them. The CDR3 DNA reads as TGTGCCAGCAGCTTAGCTTGGGGGGACAGGAACACCGGGGAGCTGTTTTTT. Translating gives CASSLAWGDRNTGELFF.

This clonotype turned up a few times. CDR3 in DNA: TGTGCCAGCAGTTATCGTACAGGGCAAGCTTTCTTT. Encoded protein: CASSYRTGQAFF. The chain combines TRBV6-5 with TRBJ1-1; perhaps TRBD1 as D (6 bases). CDR3 length: 12 amino acids. Germline V gene sequence: CDR1 MNHEY, CDR2 SVGAGI. V lost 3 bases to trimming and J lost 9 bases, with 11 bases between them.

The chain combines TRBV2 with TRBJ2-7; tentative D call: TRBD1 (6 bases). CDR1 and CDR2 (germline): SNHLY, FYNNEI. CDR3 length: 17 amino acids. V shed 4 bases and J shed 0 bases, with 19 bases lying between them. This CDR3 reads CASSGDFDRPASYEQYF. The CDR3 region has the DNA TGTGCCAGCAGTGGAGACTTCGACAGGCCCGCCTCCTACGAGCAGTACTTC.

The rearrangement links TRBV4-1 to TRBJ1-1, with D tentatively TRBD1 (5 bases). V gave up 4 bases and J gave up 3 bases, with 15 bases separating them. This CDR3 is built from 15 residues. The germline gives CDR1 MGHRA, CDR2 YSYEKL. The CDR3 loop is CASSRGTAAYTEAFF. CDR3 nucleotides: TGCGCCAGCAGCCGGGGGACCGCCGCCTACACTGAAGCTTTCTTT.

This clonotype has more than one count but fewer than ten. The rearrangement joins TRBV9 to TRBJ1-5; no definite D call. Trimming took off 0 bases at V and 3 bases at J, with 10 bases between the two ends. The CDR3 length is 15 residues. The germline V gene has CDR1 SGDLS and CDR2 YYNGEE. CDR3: CASSVAGRDNQPQHF. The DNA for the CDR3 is TGTGCCAGCAGCGTAGCTGGACGAGACAATCAGCCCCAGCATTTT.

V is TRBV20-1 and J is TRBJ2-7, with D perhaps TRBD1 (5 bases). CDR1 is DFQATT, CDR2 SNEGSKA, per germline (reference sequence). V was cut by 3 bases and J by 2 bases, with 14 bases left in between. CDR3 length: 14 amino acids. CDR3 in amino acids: CSARDPQGAYEQYV. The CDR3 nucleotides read TGCAGTGCTAGGGATCCCCAGGGTGCCTACGAGCAGTACGTC.

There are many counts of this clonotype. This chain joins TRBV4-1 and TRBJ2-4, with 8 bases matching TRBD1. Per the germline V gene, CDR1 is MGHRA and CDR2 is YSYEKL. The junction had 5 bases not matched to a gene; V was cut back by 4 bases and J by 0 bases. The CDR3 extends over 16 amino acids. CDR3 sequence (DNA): TGCGCCAGCAGCCTCCCGGGACAGGAAGCCAAAAACATTCAGTACTTC. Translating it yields CASSLPGQEAKNIQYF.

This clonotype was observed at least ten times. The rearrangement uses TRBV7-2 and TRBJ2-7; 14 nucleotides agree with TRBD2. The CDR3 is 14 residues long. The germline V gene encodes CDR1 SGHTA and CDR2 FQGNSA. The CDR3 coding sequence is TGTGCCAGCAGCTTAGGGACTAGCGGGGGGCCCCTATTTGTC. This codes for CASSLGTSGGPLFV.

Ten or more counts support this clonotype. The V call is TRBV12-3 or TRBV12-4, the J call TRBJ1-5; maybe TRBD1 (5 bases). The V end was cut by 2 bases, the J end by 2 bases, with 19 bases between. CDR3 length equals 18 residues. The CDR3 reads CASSLTARGTVGNQPQHF. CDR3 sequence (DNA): TGTGCCAGCAGTTTAACCGCTCGGGGGACCGTGGGCAATCAGCCCCAGCATTTT.